Below, 27 T cell receptor beta chains from the same sample are listed, as sequenced in a study. In TCRdb, the RT-PCR reads were re-called with MiXCR into one record per CDR3 protein. The profile shows about 700,000 distinct CDR3 sequences, about 14% of them singletons. Sequences were obtained from memory CD4+ T cells from blood. Receptor source: a female donor in good health, serving as a healthy control.

V and J are TRBV9 and TRBJ1-1; the D gene is possibly TRBD1 (5 bases). The germline gives CDR1 SGDLS, CDR2 YYNGEE. This CDR3 has 13 residues. Trimming removed 1 base at V and 6 bases at J, with 10 bases between. In DNA form, the CDR3 reads TGTGCCAGCAGCGTATCCCCGGGGGCTGAAGCTTTCTTT. Its translation is CASSVSPGAEAFF. The full variable domain, in which reference TRBV9 and TRBJ1-1 provide the parts outside the CDR3, is DSGVTQTPKHLITATGQRVTLRCSPRSGDLSVYWYQQSLDQGLQFLIQYYNGEERAKGNILERFSAQQFPDLHSELNLSSLELGDSALYFCASSVSPGAEAFFGQGTRLTVV.

Ten or more counts support this clonotype. The chain couples TRBV20-1 to TRBJ2-2; the match to TRBD2 covers 12 bases. The CDR3 is made up of 15 amino acids. Looked up from germline, CDR1 is DFQATT and CDR2 is SNEGSKA (reference sequence). V lost 5 bases and J lost 4; bases outside the gene matches: 5. The CDR3 reads CSAPSGRGVTGELFF. The CDR3 bases are TGCAGTGCTCCTAGCGGGAGGGGTGTCACCGGGGAGCTGTTTTTT.

This clonotype has just a few counts. The DNA of the CDR3 is TGTGCCAGTGGAAGCTTCAGCGCTGAAGCTTTCTTT. Its protein product is CASGSFSAEAFF. V usage is TRBV2 and J usage is TRBJ1-1; D is unresolved. The CDR3 sequence is 12 residues long. CDR1 and CDR2 from the germline V gene are SNHLY and FYNNEI. The germline V and J ends were trimmed by 9 bases and 6 bases, with 14 bases remaining between them.

This clonotype came up many times. This sequence joins TRBV12-3 or TRBV12-4 and TRBJ2-7, with D unclear. V lost 6 bases, J lost 2 bases, and 14 bases lay in between. The CDR3 runs 14 residues. The CDR3 coding sequence is TGTGCCAGCAGAGACACAGCTTCGCCCTACGAGCAGTACTTC. Translating it yields CASRDTASPYEQYF.

The rearrangement uses TRBV28 and TRBJ2-1; TRBD2 matches 11 bases. Germline V CDR1 and CDR2: MDHEN, SYDVKM. Trimming took 10 bases from V and 8 from J; bases not matched to a gene: 13. This CDR3 region has 15 residues. The CDR3 loop is CAITPRLAGMDEQFF. For the CDR3, the DNA is TGTGCCATCACCCCCCGACTAGCGGGAATGGATGAGCAGTTCTTC.

The sample holds a few counts of this clonotype. The chain links TRBV20-1 to TRBJ2-7, with 10 bases that match TRBD2. Germline CDR1 reads DFQATT; CDR2 reads SNEGSKA (reference sequence). V lost 7 bases, J lost 6 bases, and 12 bases stayed unmatched. The CDR3 consists of 14 residues. The CDR3: CSVLTGTSVVEQYF. The CDR3 nucleotides are TGCAGTGTTTTAACCGGGACTAGCGTTGTCGAGCAGTACTTC.

V gene TRBV12-3 or TRBV12-4 combines with J gene TRBJ1-4, with D maybe TRBD1 (5 bases). V was trimmed by 3 bases and J by 3 bases, leaving 14 bases between them. CDR3 length equals 16 residues. The CDR3 DNA reads as TGTGCCAGCAGTTTCAGAAGGGACCACTCTAATGAAAAACTGTTTTTT. As protein: CASSFRRDHSNEKLFF.

This clonotype was counted between two and nine times. The chain joins TRBV20-1 to TRBJ2-5; possible D gene TRBD1, 6 bases. V gave up 5 bases and J gave up 1 base, with 11 bases separating them. The CDR3 has 13 residues. Germline CDR1 reads DFQATT; CDR2 reads SNEGSKA (reference sequence). CDR3 region: CSAAQGAQETQYF. The CDR3 nucleotides are TGCAGTGCTGCACAGGGTGCCCAAGAGACCCAGTACTTC.

This clonotype was counted at least ten times. V gene TRBV6-5 combines with J gene TRBJ2-1; TRBD2 matches at 8 bases. The V and J ends lost 5 bases and 5 bases, in that order; junction bases with no gene match: 11. Germline CDR1 reads MNHEY; CDR2 reads SVGAGI. The CDR3 spans 16 residues. The CDR3 DNA reads TGTGCCAGCAGTCCCATCGGGAGGGGAGGGGACAATGAGCAGTTCTTC. It specifies CASSPIGRGGDNEQFF.

The chain has TRBV5-1 and TRBJ2-3; TRBD1 agrees at 7 bases. J lost 5 bases, V lost 2 bases, and 8 bases had no gene match. The CDR3 spans 15 residues. Germline V lookup: CDR1 SGHRS, CDR2 YFSETQ. The CDR3 DNA reads TGCGCCAGCAGCTTCGGCGTGACAGGGAAAGATACGCAGTATTTT. As protein: CASSFGVTGKDTQYF.

Ten or more counts support this clonotype. The chain joins TRBV6-5 to TRBJ2-5, with 11 bases lining up with TRBD2. Germline V gene sequence: CDR1 MNHEY, CDR2 SVGAGI. The CDR3 length is 17 residues. V lost 5 bases and J lost 2; bases outside the gene matches: 10. This chain's CDR3 is CASSPYSGTSGQETQYF. DNA for the CDR3: TGTGCCAGCAGTCCATATTCCGGGACTAGCGGACAAGAGACCCAGTACTTC.

The rearrangement links TRBV18 to TRBJ1-2; D is undetermined. The CDR3 loop spans 14 amino acids. Germline CDR1 is KGHSH and CDR2 is LQKENI. The V and J ends lost 3 bases and 0 bases respectively, with 8 bases between them. The CDR3 region is CASSPTEANYGYTF. In DNA, the CDR3 is TGTGCCAGCTCACCGACGGAAGCTAACTATGGCTACACCTTC.

At least ten counts were recorded for this clonotype. The chain links TRBV12-3 or TRBV12-4 to TRBJ2-1; 10 bases are shared with TRBD2. The CDR3 runs 18 residues. V was clipped by 0 bases and J by 0 bases; unmatched bases: 5. The CDR3 loop reads CASSLAAGGRGSYNEQFF. The CDR3 nucleotides are TGTGCCAGCAGTTTAGCAGCGGGGGGGCGCGGCTCCTACAATGAGCAGTTCTTC.

V gene TRBV12-5 combines with J gene TRBJ2-3, with a possible D match to TRBD2 (6 bases). Germline CDR1 LGHNT, CDR2 FRNRAP. Trimming cost V 3 bases and J 0 bases, with 16 bases left between them. This CDR3 is built from 17 residues. DNA for the CDR3: TGTGCTAGTGGTTTAGGGTCCACCGGGACTAGCACAGATACGCAGTATTTT. Translated, it gives CASGLGSTGTSTDTQYF. Variable domain in full (rest from reference TRBV12-5 and TRBJ2-3): DARVTQTPRHKVTEMGQEVTMRCQPILGHNTVFWYRQTMMQGLELLAYFRNRAPLDDSGMPKDRFSAEMPDATLATLKIQPSEPRDSAVYFCASGLGSTGTSTDTQYFGPGTRLTVL.

This clonotype was recorded a few times. CDR3 nucleotide sequence: TGTGCCAGCAGCGTAGTTGGTCAGGGAAGTAGCGATACGCAGTATTTT. Residues: CASSVVGQGSSDTQYF. The J gene is TRBJ2-3, the V gene TRBV9; a possible D gene is TRBD1 (5 bases). This CDR3 region has 16 residues. V lost 0 bases to trimming and J lost 6 bases, with 17 bases between them. Germline CDR1 reads SGDLS; CDR2 reads YYNGEE.

This clonotype was observed at least ten times. This rearrangement joins TRBV20-1 to TRBJ2-2; possibly TRBD1 for D (5 bases). This CDR3 comprises 14 residues. CDR1 and CDR2 (germline): DFQATT, SNEGSKA (reference sequence). V was clipped by 0 bases and J by 4 bases, with 9 bases between them. CDR3 coding DNA: TGCAGTGCTAGAGATAGTACAGGCACCGGGGAGCTGTTTTTT. It specifies CSARDSTGTGELFF.

The CDR3 DNA is TGTGCCAGCAGCCGGGCCCCGGGACAGGGGGCCGAGACCCAGTACTTC. It codes for CASSRAPGQGAETQYF. V usage is TRBV4-2 and J usage is TRBJ2-5; 12 positions match TRBD1. The CDR3 is made up of 16 amino acids. The ends lost 4 bases at V and 5 bases at J; junction bases unmatched: 8. Germline V lookup: CDR1 LGHNA, CDR2 YNFKEQ.

This clonotype was counted many times. The rearrangement uses TRBV4-3 and TRBJ2-3, with no clear D. V was cut by 0 bases and J by 2 bases, with 6 bases left in between. CDR3 length equals 14 residues. CDR1 is LGHNA and CDR2 is YSLEER in the germline V gene. The CDR3 spells CASSQEWDTDTQYF. CDR3 bases: TGCGCCAGCAGCCAAGAATGGGACACAGATACGCAGTATTTT.

This clonotype was found a few times. The chain couples TRBV20-1 to TRBJ2-7; 13 bases are a match to TRBD2. CDR1 DFQATT and CDR2 SNEGSKA come from the germline V gene (reference sequence). V lost 6 bases and J lost 8; bases outside the gene matches: 10. The CDR3 is 14 amino acids. CDR3 residues: CSAGQGLAGYQQYF. The CDR3 DNA follows: TGCAGTGCGGGTCAGGGACTAGCGGGATACCAGCAGTACTTC.

The sample holds many counts of this clonotype. The chain joins TRBV6-2 or TRBV6-3 to TRBJ2-7; D ambiguous. Between the trimmed V and J ends, which lost 8 bases and 2 bases, there was a span of 10 bases. Germline CDR1 is MNHEY and CDR2 is SVGEGT. The CDR3 is made up of 12 amino acids. The CDR3 DNA reads as TGTGCCAGCGGATCTCGTCCCTACGAGCAGTACTTC. Its protein product is CASGSRPYEQYF.

This clonotype was seen ten or more times. This chain connects TRBV12-3 or TRBV12-4 to TRBJ1-1; no clear D gene. V was cut by 6 bases and J by 0 bases, with 8 bases left in between. The CDR3 loop spans 13 amino acids. The CDR3 is CASSPPLNTEAFF. CDR3 bases: TGTGCCAGCAGCCCACCTTTGAACACTGAAGCTTTCTTT.

This clonotype has a handful of counts. The chain couples TRBV6-6 to TRBJ1-3, with D possibly TRBD1 on 5 matching bases. This CDR3 comprises 15 residues. With 4 bases removed from V and 0 bases from J, the gap between germline ends came to 10 bases. Germline values: CDR1 MNHNY, CDR2 SVGAGI (reference sequence). CDR3 DNA: TGTGCCAGCAGTTTCGACAGCCGCTCTGGAAACACCATATATTTT. This translates into CASSFDSRSGNTIYF.

This clonotype came up a few times. This chain links TRBV24-1 with TRBJ1-1; 9 bases are shared with TRBD1. V lost 4 bases, J lost 5 bases, and 10 bases stayed unmatched. The CDR3 has 16 amino acids. Germline V gene sequence: CDR1 KGHDR, CDR2 SFDVKD. The CDR3 protein is CATSDARQGDMTEAFF. The CDR3 nucleotides are TGTGCCACCAGTGACGCCCGACAGGGGGATATGACTGAAGCTTTCTTT.

The CDR3 loop reads CASSEVLGSYEQYF. CDR3 bases: TGTGCCAGCAGCGAGGTCCTGGGCTCCTACGAGCAGTACTTC. This chain uses TRBV9 with TRBJ2-7; the D is unclear. Germline V gene data show CDR1 as SGDLS and CDR2 as YYNGEE. There are 14 residues in the CDR3. Trimming removed 3 bases at V and 0 bases at J, with 10 bases between.

J is TRBJ2-5 and V is TRBV19, with D perhaps given as TRBD1 or TRBD2 (5 bases each). The germline V gene has CDR1 LNHDA and CDR2 SQIVND (reference sequence). The CDR3 totals 14 residues. Trimming stripped 3 bases from V and 2 bases from J, with 10 bases between. The CDR3 DNA sequence: TGTGCCAGTAGTATGGGGACGCCTCAAGAGACCCAGTACTTC. This translates into CASSMGTPQETQYF.

This clonotype was detected only a few times. V and J are TRBV7-3 and TRBJ1-2; perhaps TRBD1 as D (5 bases). V lost 5 bases, J lost 8 bases, and 21 bases lay in between. CDR3 length equals 15 residues. The germline CDR1 and CDR2 sequences are SGHTA and FQGTGA. DNA for the CDR3: TGTGCCAGCAGCCTCCCCGGGACCCCAGTAGAAGGCTACACCTTC. This sequence encodes CASSLPGTPVEGYTF.

This chain links TRBV7-2 with TRBJ2-1; D possibly corresponds to TRBD2 (5 bases). The CDR3 sequence is 13 residues long. V was pared by 4 bases and J by 7 bases, with 11 bases between. Looked up from germline, CDR1 is SGHTA and CDR2 is FQGNSA. The CDR3 DNA reads as TGTGCCAGCAGCTCGAGGGTATGGAATGAGCAGTTCTTC. Encoded protein: CASSSRVWNEQFF. Full variable domain (rest looked up from reference TRBV7-2 and TRBJ2-1): GAGVSQSPSNKVTEKGKDVELRCDPISGHTALYWYRQSLGQGLEFLIYFQGNSAPDKSGLPSDRFSAERTGGSVSTLTIQRTQQEDSAVYLCASSSRVWNEQFFGPGTRLTVL.